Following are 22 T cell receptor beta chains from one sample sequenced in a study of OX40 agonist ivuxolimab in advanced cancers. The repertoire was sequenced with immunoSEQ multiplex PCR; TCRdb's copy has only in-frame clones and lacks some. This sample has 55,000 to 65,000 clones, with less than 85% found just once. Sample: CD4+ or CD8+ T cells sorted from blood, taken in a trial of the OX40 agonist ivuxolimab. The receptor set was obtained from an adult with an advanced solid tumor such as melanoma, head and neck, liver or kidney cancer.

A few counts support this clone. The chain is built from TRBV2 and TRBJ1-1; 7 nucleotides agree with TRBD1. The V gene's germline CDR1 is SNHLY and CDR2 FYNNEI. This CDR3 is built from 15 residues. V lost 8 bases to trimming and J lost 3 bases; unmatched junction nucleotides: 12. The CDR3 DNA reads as TGTGCCAGCGTACCGTCGACAGGGCCGGACACTGAAGCTTTCTTT. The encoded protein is CASVPSTGPDTEAFF.

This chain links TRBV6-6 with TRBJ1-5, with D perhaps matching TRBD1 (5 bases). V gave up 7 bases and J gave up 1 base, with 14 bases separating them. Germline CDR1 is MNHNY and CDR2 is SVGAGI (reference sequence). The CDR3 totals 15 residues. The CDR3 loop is CASTTGTGSNQPQHF. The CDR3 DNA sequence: TGTGCCAGCACCACGGGGACGGGAAGCAATCAGCCCCAGCATTTT.

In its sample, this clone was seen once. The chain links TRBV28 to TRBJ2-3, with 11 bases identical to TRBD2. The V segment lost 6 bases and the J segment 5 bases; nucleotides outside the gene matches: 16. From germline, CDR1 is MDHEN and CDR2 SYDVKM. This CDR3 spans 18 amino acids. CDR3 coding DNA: TGTGCCAGCAGCACCCCTATAGCGGGGGGGCCGGGGATAGATACGCAGTATTTT. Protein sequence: CASSTPIAGGPGIDTQYF.

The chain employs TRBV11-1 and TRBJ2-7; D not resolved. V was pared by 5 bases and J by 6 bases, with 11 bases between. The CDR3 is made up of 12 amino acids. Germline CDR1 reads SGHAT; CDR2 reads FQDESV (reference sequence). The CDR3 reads CASSHGNSEQYF. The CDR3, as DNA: TGTGCCAGCAGCCATGGCAATTCCGAGCAGTACTTC.

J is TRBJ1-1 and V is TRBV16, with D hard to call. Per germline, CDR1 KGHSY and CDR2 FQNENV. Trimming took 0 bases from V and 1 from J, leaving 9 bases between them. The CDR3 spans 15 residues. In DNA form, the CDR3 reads TGTGCCAGCAGCCAATCCGCGGGATCGAACACTGAAGCTTTCTTT. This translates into CASSQSAGSNTEAFF.

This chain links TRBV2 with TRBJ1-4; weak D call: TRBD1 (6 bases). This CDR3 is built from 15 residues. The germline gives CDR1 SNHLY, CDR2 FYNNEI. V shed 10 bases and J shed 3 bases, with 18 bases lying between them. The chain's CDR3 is CAIQRGGHANEKLFF. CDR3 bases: TGTGCCATCCAACGGGGGGGACATGCTAATGAAAAACTGTTTTTT.

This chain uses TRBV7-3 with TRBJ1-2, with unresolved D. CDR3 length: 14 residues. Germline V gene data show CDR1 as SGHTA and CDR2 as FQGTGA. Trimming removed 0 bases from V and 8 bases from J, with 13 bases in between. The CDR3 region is CASSLTSASGGYTF. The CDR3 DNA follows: TGTGCCAGCAGCTTAACGTCGGCCTCGGGCGGCTACACCTTC.

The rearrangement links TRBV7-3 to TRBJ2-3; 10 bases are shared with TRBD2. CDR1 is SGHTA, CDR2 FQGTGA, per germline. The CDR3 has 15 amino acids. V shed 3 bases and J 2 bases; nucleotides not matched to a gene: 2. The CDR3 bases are TGTGCCAGCAGCTTTCTAGCGGGGGTCACAGATACGCAGTATTTT. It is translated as CASSFLAGVTDTQYF.

CDR3 residues: CASSQGLAGPYEQYF. CDR3 nucleotide sequence: TGCGCCAGCAGCCAAGGACTAGCGGGACCCTACGAGCAGTACTTC. This chain connects TRBV4-1 to TRBJ2-7; 11 nucleotides align to TRBD2. With V trimmed by 1 base and J by 2 bases, 1 base remained unmatched. The CDR3 consists of 15 residues. Germline-derived CDR1 and CDR2 are MGHRA and YSYEKL.

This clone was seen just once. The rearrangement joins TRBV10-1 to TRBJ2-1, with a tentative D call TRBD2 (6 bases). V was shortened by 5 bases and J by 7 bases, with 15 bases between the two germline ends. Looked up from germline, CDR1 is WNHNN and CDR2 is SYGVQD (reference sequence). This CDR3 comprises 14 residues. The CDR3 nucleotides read TGCGCCAGCAGTCCCGGGACTGCTACAAATGAGCAGTTCTTC. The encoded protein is CASSPGTATNEQFF.

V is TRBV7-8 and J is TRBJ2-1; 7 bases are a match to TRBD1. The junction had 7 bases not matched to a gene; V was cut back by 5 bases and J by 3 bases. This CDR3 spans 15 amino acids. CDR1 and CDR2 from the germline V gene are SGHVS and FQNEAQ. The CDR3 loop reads CASSSRDRGYNEQFF. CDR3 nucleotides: TGTGCCAGCAGCAGCCGGGACAGAGGCTACAATGAGCAGTTCTTC.

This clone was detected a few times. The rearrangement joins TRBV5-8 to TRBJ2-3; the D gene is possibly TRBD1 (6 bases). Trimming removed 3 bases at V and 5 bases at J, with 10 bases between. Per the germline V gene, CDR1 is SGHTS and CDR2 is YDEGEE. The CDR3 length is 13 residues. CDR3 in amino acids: CASSSTGLDTQYF. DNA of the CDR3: TGTGCCAGCAGCTCCACAGGGTTAGATACGCAGTATTTT.

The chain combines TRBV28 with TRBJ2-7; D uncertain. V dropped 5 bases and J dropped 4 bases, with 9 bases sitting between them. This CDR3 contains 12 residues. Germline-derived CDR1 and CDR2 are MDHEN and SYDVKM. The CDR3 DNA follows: TGTGCCAGCAGTGCCATATATTACGAGCAGTACTTC. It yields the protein CASSAIYYEQYF. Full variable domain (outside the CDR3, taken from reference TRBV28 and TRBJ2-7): DVKVTQSSRYLVKRTGEKVFLECVQDMDHENMFWYRQDPGLGLRLIYFSYDVKMKEKGDIPEGYSVSREKKERFSLILESASTNQTSMYLCASSAIYYEQYFGPGTRLTVT.

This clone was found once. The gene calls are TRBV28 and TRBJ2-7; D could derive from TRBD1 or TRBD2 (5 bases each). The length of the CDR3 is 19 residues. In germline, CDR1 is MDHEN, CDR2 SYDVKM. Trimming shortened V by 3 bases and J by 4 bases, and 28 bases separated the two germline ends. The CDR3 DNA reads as TGTGCCAGCAGTTTTTACCTTGCTAGTTATGATCCTGGGGGTTACGAGCAGTACTTC. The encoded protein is CASSFYLASYDPGGYEQYF.

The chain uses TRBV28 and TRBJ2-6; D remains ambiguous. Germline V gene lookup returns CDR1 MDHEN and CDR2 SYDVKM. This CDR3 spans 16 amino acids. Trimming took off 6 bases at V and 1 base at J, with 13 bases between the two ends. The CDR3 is CASSLRSGSGANVLTF. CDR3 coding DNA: TGTGCCAGCAGCCTTCGGTCGGGTTCTGGGGCCAACGTCCTGACTTTC.

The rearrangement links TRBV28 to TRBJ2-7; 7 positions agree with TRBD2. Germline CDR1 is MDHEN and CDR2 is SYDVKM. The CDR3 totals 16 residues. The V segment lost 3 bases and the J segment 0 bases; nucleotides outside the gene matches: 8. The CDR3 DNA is TGTGCCAGCAGTTTGAAAAGCGGGACCCCCTCCTACGAGCAGTACTTC. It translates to CASSLKSGTPSYEQYF.

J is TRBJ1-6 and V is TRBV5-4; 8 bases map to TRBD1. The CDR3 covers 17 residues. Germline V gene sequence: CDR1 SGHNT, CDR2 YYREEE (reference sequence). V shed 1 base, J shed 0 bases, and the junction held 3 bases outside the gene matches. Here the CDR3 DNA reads TGTGCCAGCAGCTTGTGGACAGGGAGCTCCTATAATTCACCCCTCCACTTT. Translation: CASSLWTGSSYNSPLHF.

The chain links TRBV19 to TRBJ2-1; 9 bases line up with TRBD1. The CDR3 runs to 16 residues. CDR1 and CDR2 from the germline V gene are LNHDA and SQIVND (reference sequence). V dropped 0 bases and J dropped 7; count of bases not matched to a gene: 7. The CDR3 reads CASSIDGTGKRNEQFF. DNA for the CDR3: TGTGCCAGTAGTATAGACGGGACAGGGAAAAGGAATGAGCAGTTCTTC.

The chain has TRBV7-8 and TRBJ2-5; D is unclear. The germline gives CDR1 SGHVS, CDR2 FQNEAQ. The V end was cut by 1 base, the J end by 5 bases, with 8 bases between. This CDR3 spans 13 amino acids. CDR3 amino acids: CASSLVGRETQYF. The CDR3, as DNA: TGTGCCAGCAGCTTAGTGGGTCGGGAGACCCAGTACTTC.

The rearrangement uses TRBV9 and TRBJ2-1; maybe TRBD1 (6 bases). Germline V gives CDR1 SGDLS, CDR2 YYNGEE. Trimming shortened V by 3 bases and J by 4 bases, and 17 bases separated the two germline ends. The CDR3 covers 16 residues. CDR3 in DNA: TGTGCCAGCAGCGCCCCCGCGCAGGGGCAATACAATGAGCAGTTCTTC. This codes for CASSAPAQGQYNEQFF.

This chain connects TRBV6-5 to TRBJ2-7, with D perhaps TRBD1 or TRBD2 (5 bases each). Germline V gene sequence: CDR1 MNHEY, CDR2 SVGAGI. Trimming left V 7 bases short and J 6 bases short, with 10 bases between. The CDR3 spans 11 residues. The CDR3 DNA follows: TGTGCCAGCACCACGGGGCCCGAGCAGTACTTC. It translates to CASTTGPEQYF.

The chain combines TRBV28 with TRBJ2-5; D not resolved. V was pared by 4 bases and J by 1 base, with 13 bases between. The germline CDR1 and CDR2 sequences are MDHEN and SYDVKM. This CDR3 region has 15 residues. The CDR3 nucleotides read TGTGCCAGCAGTTCCCCCTTTGACTTCCAAGAGACCCAGTACTTC. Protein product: CASSSPFDFQETQYF.